Here is one TCR beta chain with its context. What it recognizes is unknown. This CDR3 is built from 13 residues. V was cut by 6 bases and J by 4 bases, with 12 bases left in between. Germline CDR1 is MNHEY and CDR2 is SMNVEV (reference sequence). PCR employed 60 Vbeta and 13 Jbeta primers. Sequenced by immunoSEQ multiplex PCR; TCRdb stores in-frame clones only, minus some. The sample contains about 160,000 clones, under 85% of which appear only once. The data were obtained in a study of cytomegalovirus exposure and HLA in healthy donors. General observations from the study: Prior analysis indicated that the majority of TCR beta V segments exhibited productivity approximately 87% or approximately 30% of the time. Donors were assumed by presence/absence analyses to have roughly uniform sequencing depth. Later analysis showed most CMV-associated TCR beta chains appearing HLA-restricted.

This receptor was obtained from a woman aged 25 to 39 in good health and CMV-seronegative. Source material: PBMCs. This chain connects TRBV27 to TRBJ1-2, with a tentative D call TRBD1 (5 bases). CDR3 nucleotide sequence: TGTGCCAGCAGGCCTGACAGTGCCTATGGCTACACCTTC. Its translation is CASRPDSAYGYTF.